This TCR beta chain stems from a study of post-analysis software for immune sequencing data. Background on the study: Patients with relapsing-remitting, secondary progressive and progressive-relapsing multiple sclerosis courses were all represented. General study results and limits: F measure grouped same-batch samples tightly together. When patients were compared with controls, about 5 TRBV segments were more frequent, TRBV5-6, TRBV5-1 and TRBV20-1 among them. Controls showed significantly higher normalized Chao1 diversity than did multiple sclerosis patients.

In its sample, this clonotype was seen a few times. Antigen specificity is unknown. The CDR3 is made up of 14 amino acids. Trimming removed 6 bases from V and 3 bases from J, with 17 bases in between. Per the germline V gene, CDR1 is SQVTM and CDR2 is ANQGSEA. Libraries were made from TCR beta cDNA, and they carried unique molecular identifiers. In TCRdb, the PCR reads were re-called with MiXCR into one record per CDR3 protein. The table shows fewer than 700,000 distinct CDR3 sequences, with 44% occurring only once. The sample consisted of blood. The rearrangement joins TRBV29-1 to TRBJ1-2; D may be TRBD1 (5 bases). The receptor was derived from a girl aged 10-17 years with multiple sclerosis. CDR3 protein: CSVRERGPHYGYTF. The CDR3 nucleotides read TGCAGCGTCCGCGAGAGGGGCCCTCACTATGGCTACACCTTC.